The sequence of this TCR beta chain was determined in a study of shared clonotypes between healthy human individuals. Study as a whole: The cohort comprised a couple of women and a few men. Their ages spanned 18 to 49 years.

Study results and caveats: Apart from blood, nothing was sampled; tissue repertoires likely differ.

Regarding this clone: Its target is not known.

Trimming took 3 bases from V and 2 from J; bases not matched to a gene: 5. Germline assignment: CDR1 SGHTA and CDR2 FQGNSA. This CDR3 has 16 amino acids. Assay used: immunoSEQ multiplex PCR; TCRdb lists only in-frame clones, some missing. In the table there are more than 850,000 clones, approximately 78% of which are singletons. Sequencing was performed on memory CD4+ T cells from PBMCs. Subset reported: CD45RA-negative fraction. This chain connects TRBV7-2 to TRBJ2-2; 8 positions match TRBD2. The source of this sequence is a man in his late teens or twenties in good health. Some clones in this sample may be carry-over from other donors' samples. CDR3 region: CASSFLGLANTGELFF. CDR3 DNA: TGTGCCAGCAGCTTCCTAGGACTAGCCAACACCGGGGAGCTGTTTTTT. The variable domain in full, with the rest retrieved from reference TRBV7-2 and TRBJ2-2, is GAGVSQSPSNKVTEKGKDVELRCDPISGHTALYWYRQSLGQGLEFLIYFQGNSAPDKSGLPSDRFSAERTGGSVSTLTIQRTQQEDSAVYLCASSFLGLANTGELFFGEGSRLTVL.